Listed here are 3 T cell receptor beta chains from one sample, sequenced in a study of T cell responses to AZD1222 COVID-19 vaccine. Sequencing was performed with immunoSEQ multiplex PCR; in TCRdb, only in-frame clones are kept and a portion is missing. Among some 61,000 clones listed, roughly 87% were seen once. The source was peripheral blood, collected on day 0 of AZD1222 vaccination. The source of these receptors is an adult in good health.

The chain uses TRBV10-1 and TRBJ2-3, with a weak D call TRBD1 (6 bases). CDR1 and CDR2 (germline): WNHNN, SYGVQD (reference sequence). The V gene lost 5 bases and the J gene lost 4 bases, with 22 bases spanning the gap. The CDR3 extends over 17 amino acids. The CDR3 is CASSTTGRGSIADTQYF. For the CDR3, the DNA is TGCGCCAGCAGTACGACAGGTAGGGGGTCTATCGCAGATACGCAGTATTTT.

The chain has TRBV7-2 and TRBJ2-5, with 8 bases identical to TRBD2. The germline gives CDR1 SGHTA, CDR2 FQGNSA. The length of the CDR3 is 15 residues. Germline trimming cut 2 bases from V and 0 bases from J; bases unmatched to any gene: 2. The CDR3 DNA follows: TGTGCCAGCAGCTTATTCGGGAGGGACCAAGAGACCCAGTACTTC. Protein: CASSLFGRDQETQYF.

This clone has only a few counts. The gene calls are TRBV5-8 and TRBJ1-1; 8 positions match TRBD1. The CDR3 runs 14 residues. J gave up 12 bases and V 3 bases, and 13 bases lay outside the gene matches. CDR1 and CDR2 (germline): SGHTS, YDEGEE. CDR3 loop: CASSSDRVKVETFF. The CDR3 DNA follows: TGTGCCAGCAGCTCGGACAGGGTTAAGGTAGAAACTTTCTTT.